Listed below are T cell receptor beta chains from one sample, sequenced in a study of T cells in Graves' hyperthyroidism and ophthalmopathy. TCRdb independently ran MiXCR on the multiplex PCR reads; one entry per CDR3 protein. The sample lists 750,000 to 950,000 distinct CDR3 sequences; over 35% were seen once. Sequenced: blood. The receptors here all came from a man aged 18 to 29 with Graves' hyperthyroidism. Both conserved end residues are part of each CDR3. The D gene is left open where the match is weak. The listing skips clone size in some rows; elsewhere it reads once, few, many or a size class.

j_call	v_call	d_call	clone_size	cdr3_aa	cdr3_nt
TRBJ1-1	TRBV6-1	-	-	CASSEGTAWGEAFF	TGTGCCAGCAGTGAAGGGACGGCATGGGGTGAAGCTTTCTTT
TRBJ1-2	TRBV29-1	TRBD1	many	CSVGDRGQGGYTF	TGCAGCGTTGGGGACAGGGGGCAAGGAGGCTACACCTTC
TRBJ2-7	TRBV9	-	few	CASSSAGEPTYEQYF	TGTGCCAGCAGCTCAGCAGGTGAACCTACCTACGAGCAGTACTTC
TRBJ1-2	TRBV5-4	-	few	CASSLEGPRQSYGYTF	TGTGCCAGCAGCTTGGAGGGACCTAGGCAATCCTATGGCTACACCTTC
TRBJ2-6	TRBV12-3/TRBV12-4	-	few	CASSFSWSGANVLTF	TGTGCCAGCAGTTTTAGCTGGTCTGGGGCCAACGTCCTGACTTTC
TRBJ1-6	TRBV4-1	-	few	CASMRTAINSPLHF	TGCGCCAGCATGCGGACAGCGATTAATTCACCCCTCCACTTT
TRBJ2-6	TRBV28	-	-	CASSLLLDGANVLTF	TGTGCCAGCAGTTTACTCCTAGACGGGGCCAACGTCCTGACTTTC
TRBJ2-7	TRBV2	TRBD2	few	CASSLTASGMDYEQYF	TGTGCCAGCAGCTTAACCGCTAGCGGGATGGACTACGAGCAGTACTTC
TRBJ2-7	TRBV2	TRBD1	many	CASNPAGQVLDEQYF	TGTGCCAGCAACCCCGCCGGACAGGTTCTGGACGAGCAGTACTTC
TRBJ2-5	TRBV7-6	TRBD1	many	CASSFGWGQQETQYF	TGTGCCAGCAGCTTTGGGTGGGGACAGCAAGAGACCCAGTACTTC